This T cell receptor beta chain was recorded in a study of shared clonotypes between healthy human individuals. Study as a whole: CD4 naive and memory got three plates each, CD8 naive two, CD8 memory one. Overall study findings and caveats: Relative to memory subsets, naive subsets generally showed larger estimated richness. A small donor pool kept down the genetic and exposure-history diversity that was represented.

Deep was the level at which the assay was run. Profiling relied on immunoSEQ multiplex PCR, and the TCRdb table lists in-frame clones only, not all of them. Here the sample spans about 1.5 million clones, 95% to 99% being singletons. CDR3 size: 17 residues. Germline loops: CDR1 MNHEY, CDR2 SMNVEV (reference sequence). V gave up 7 bases and J gave up 1 base, with 21 bases separating them. A remark on this clone: No antigen is known for it.

The TCR was taken from a man aged 25-40 years in good health. The specimen was naive CD4+ T cells sorted from blood. Described subset: CD45RA+ positively selected. This chain connects TRBV27 to TRBJ2-3, with D perhaps assigned TRBD1 or TRBD2 (5 bases each). The CDR3 sequence: CASTTLEGRVRTDTQYF. In nucleotides, the CDR3 is TGTGCCAGCACTACGCTCGAGGGACGGGTCCGCACAGATACGCAGTATTTT.